Below are 21 T cell receptor beta chains sequenced from a single sample in a study of vaccination and CD4 T cells after COVID-19. Described treatment: approximately 11-day PBMC culture with coronavirus spike peptide pools or control peptides (ViraFEST assay). The Oncomine TCR Beta short-read assay was what sequenced the DNA obtained from cultured CD4+ T cells. TCRdb fed the PCR reads into MiXCR, producing one record per CDR3 protein. Seen here are approximately 15,000 distinct CDR3 sequences, 36% observed once, and the top ten hold approximately 25%. These receptors' antigens are unknown. This sample comprised CD4+ T cells from blood, cultured in vitro, obtained before SARS-CoV-2 vaccination. These receptor sequences come from a human donor who received a COVID-19 vaccine.

V and J are TRBV6-5 and TRBJ1-3; possibly TRBD1 for D (5 bases). The V end lost 2 bases, the J end lost 7 bases, and 15 bases lay between the germline ends. Germline CDR1 MNHEY, CDR2 SVGAGI. The CDR3 extends over 15 amino acids. The CDR3 DNA reads as TGTGCCAGCAGTTACCTCGGGGGAGTTTTGAACACCATATATTTT. Protein product: CASSYLGGVLNTIYF.

V is TRBV5-1 and J is TRBJ2-2; the D is unclear. This CDR3 is 14 amino acids long. V lost 0 bases and J lost 7, with 10 bases in between. The germline CDR1 and CDR2 sequences are SGHRS and YFSETQ. CDR3 sequence reads: CASSLESLGGELFF. The CDR3 bases are TGCGCCAGCAGCTTGGAAAGCCTGGGCGGGGAGCTGTTTTTT.

This clonotype is a singleton in its sample. This chain links TRBV19 with TRBJ1-1; a possible D gene is TRBD1 (5 bases). CDR3 size: 16 residues. Germline V lookup: CDR1 LNHDA, CDR2 SQIVND (reference sequence). V lost 0 bases to trimming and J lost 6 bases, with 17 bases between them. The CDR3 reads CASSIEFKPRDAEAFF. CDR3 nucleotide sequence: TGTGCCAGTAGTATAGAATTTAAACCCAGGGACGCTGAAGCTTTCTTT.

CDR3 loop: CATSRDYGVGGYGYTF. In DNA form, the CDR3 reads TGTGCCACCAGCAGAGATTACGGAGTAGGGGGCTATGGCTACACCTTC. The chain recombines TRBV15 with TRBJ1-2; possibly TRBD1 for D (6 bases). Germline CDR1 LNHNV, CDR2 YYDKDF (reference sequence). Deletions cut 0 bases from V and 4 bases from J, with 15 bases between. CDR3 length equals 16 residues.

There are a few counts of this clonotype. The genes are TRBV6-1 and TRBJ1-6; possible D gene TRBD1, 5 bases. This CDR3 contains 15 residues. V was cut by 5 bases and J by 10 bases, with 18 bases left in between. Germline CDR1 MNHNS, CDR2 SASEGT. The CDR3 bases are TGTGCCAGCAGTCTTTCGATAGGGGAGGACTCACCCCTCCACTTT. The encoded protein is CASSLSIGEDSPLHF.

The V gene is TRBV19, the J gene TRBJ2-7; D perhaps matches TRBD2 (6 bases). The CDR3 consists of 15 residues. CDR1 and CDR2 (germline): LNHDA, SQIVND (reference sequence). Trimming pared 0 bases from V and 6 bases from J, leaving 15 bases between. The CDR3 nucleotides are TGTGCCAGTAGTATAGATCCCGGGACTCATTTCGAGCAGTACTTC. This translates into CASSIDPGTHFEQYF.

V usage is TRBV27 and J usage is TRBJ2-1, with D possibly TRBD1 on 5 matching bases. Germline V gene data show CDR1 as MNHEY and CDR2 as SMNVEV (reference sequence). Deletions cut 6 bases from V and 3 bases from J, with 15 bases between. This CDR3 region has 15 residues. The chain's CDR3 is CASRPGPTDYNEQFF. CDR3 coding DNA: TGTGCCAGCAGACCAGGACCGACAGACTACAATGAGCAGTTCTTC.

In DNA form, the CDR3 reads TGTGCCAGCAGTCCCACCATTGACTCGGTCCCCTACGAGCAGTACTTC. Translated: CASSPTIDSVPYEQYF. V gene TRBV25-1 combines with J gene TRBJ2-7; D ambiguous. The germline V and J ends were trimmed by 5 bases and 2 bases, with 19 bases remaining between them. Germline V CDR1 and CDR2: MGHDK, SYGVNS. The CDR3 sequence is 16 residues long.

This clonotype was seen a handful of times. V usage is TRBV20-1 and J usage is TRBJ2-5; TRBD2 agrees at 10 bases. Germline lookup yields CDR1 DFQATT and CDR2 SNEGSKA (reference sequence). The CDR3 has 14 amino acids. Trimming took 2 bases from V and 5 from J; bases not matched to a gene: 5. The DNA of the CDR3 is TGCAGTGCTAGACCTAGCGGGGGTCCGGAGACCCAGTACTTC. As protein: CSARPSGGPETQYF.

J is TRBJ2-5 and V is TRBV20-1; 7 bases line up with TRBD2. This CDR3 region has 12 residues. The V and J ends lost 1 base and 4 bases, in that order; junction bases with no gene match: 0. Germline V gives CDR1 DFQATT, CDR2 SNEGSKA (reference sequence). DNA of the CDR3: TGCAGTGCTAGAGGGGGGGGAGAGACCCAGTACTTC. Its protein is CSARGGGETQYF.

In its sample, this clonotype was seen a few times. The CDR3 nucleotides read TGTGCCACCAGTGATGAAACTCCGGGACAGGCTTCTTTTGGCTACACCTTC. Protein product: CATSDETPGQASFGYTF. The chain combines TRBV24-1 with TRBJ1-2; 8 bases match TRBD1. With 3 bases clipped from V and 7 bases from J, the junction kept 15 bases outside the gene matches. The CDR3 is 17 residues long. Germline-derived CDR1 and CDR2 are KGHDR and SFDVKD.

The J gene is TRBJ2-1, the V gene TRBV6-2 or TRBV6-3; no clear D. V was clipped by 4 bases and J by 6 bases, with 4 bases between them. The CDR3 sequence is 11 residues long. Germline V gene sequence: CDR1 MNHEY, CDR2 SVGEGT. CDR3 bases: TGTGCCAGCAGTTGGTCCAATGAGCAGTTCTTC. Its translation: CASSWSNEQFF.

This sequence joins TRBV19 and TRBJ2-5, with 11 bases fitting TRBD2. In germline, CDR1 is LNHDA, CDR2 SQIVND (reference sequence). There are 15 residues in the CDR3. Trimming took 5 bases from V and 5 from J; bases not matched to a gene: 7. The CDR3 DNA follows: TGTGCCAGTAGTGAAACTAGCGGGGGCGGGGAGACCCAGTACTTC. It codes for CASSETSGGGETQYF. The full variable domain, rest sourced from reference TRBV19 and TRBJ2-5, is DGGITQSPKYLFRKEGQNVTLSCEQNLNHDAMYWYRQDPGQGLRLIYYSQIVNDFQKGDIAEGYSVSREKKESFPLTVTSAQKNPTAFYLCASSETSGGGETQYFGPGTRLLVL.

This clonotype was seen a few times. This chain joins TRBV27 and TRBJ1-6; 8 bases are shared with TRBD1. Trimming cost V 6 bases and J 9 bases; bases outside gene matches: 7. Germline V lookup: CDR1 MNHEY, CDR2 SMNVEV (reference sequence). The length of the CDR3 is 14 residues. The CDR3: CASSNAGGRSPLHF. CDR3 nucleotide sequence: TGTGCCAGCAGCAATGCAGGGGGCCGTTCACCCCTCCACTTT.

The chain links TRBV29-1 to TRBJ1-6; 7 bases are a match to TRBD1. The CDR3 contains 13 residues. From germline, CDR1 is SQVTM and CDR2 ANQGSEA. Trimming at V came to 7 bases and at J to 5 bases, leaving 5 bases not matched to a gene. CDR3 sequence (DNA): TGCAGCGCCCGGACAGGAAATAATTCACCCCTCCACTTT. This sequence encodes CSARTGNNSPLHF.

This chain connects TRBV7-6 to TRBJ2-1, with 7 bases identical to TRBD1. The DNA end lines up better with TRBJ2-7; the J call may be wrong. The CDR3 covers 15 residues. Germline CDR1 and CDR2: SGHVS and FNYEAQ. The CDR3 bases are TGTGCCAGCAGCCCCCGACAGGGAAACTACTACGAGCAGTACTTC. It specifies CASSPRQGNYYEQYF.

In its sample, this clonotype was seen a few times. The CDR3 DNA reads TGTGCCAGCAGTAGAGGAACAGGGACAAGCAATCAGCCCCAGCATTTT. Translating it yields CASSRGTGTSNQPQHF. V gene TRBV6-1 combines with J gene TRBJ1-5; D may be TRBD1 (6 bases). V gave up 5 bases and J gave up 1 base, with 15 bases separating them. The CDR3 sequence is 16 residues long. Germline CDR1 and CDR2: MNHNS and SASEGT.

The V gene is TRBV6-1, the J gene TRBJ2-7, with TRBD2 matching 8 bases. CDR1 MNHNS and CDR2 SASEGT come from the germline V gene. There are 13 residues in the CDR3. The J segment lost 1 base and the V segment lost 11 bases, leaving 7 bases of the junction unmatched. CDR3 sequence: CAGRGGGSYEQYF. CDR3 coding DNA: TGTGCCGGCCGGGGGGGGGGTTCCTACGAGCAGTACTTC.

The rearrangement uses TRBV10-2 and TRBJ1-2; D is unresolved. The V gene lost 1 base and the J gene lost 0 bases, with 6 bases spanning the gap. The germline gives CDR1 WSHSY, CDR2 SAAADI. The CDR3 is made up of 14 amino acids. The CDR3 reads CASSELAANYGYTF. CDR3 bases: TGCGCCAGCAGTGAGTTGGCAGCTAACTATGGCTACACCTTC.

V gene TRBV2 combines with J gene TRBJ1-4, with 8 bases identical to TRBD1. The germline V gene has CDR1 SNHLY and CDR2 FYNNEI. This CDR3 is built from 15 residues. The V segment lost 6 bases and the J segment 6 bases; nucleotides outside the gene matches: 9. CDR3 sequence (DNA): TGTGCCAGCAGGGCCAGGACAGGGACGGATGAAAAACTGTTTTTT. Amino acid sequence: CASRARTGTDEKLFF.

This sequence joins TRBV11-2 and TRBJ2-5; 12 bases line up with TRBD1. Germline V gene data show CDR1 as SGHAT and CDR2 as FQNNGV. V dropped 1 base and J dropped 6; count of bases not matched to a gene: 6. The CDR3 spans 16 residues. DNA for the CDR3: TGTGCCAGCAGCTTAGGGGGACAGGGGGCGTCGCAGACCCAGTACTTC. Residues: CASSLGGQGASQTQYF.